This TCR beta chain was sequenced during a study of T cell repertoires in cytomegalovirus infection. Study information: Use of recently identified HLA-C-restricted and well-studied HLA-B-restricted CMV epitopes was part of the study. Study-level points and caveats: The ex vivo response showed dominance by HLA-C-restricted CMV-specific TCR beta clonotypes. Cumulative public TCR beta family frequency identified CMV carriers with the relevant HLA.

Trimming left V 0 bases short and J 1 base short, with 12 bases between. This CDR3 has 16 residues. Germline CDR1 and CDR2: SEHNR and FQNEAQ (reference sequence). This clonotype was detected a few times. Its antigen remains unknown. One entry per CDR3 protein results from TCRdb running MiXCR on the reads. The table records a few hundred thousand distinct CDR3 sequences, roughly a third of them present only once. The sample consisted of cultured PBMCs, taken from culture after CMV antigen stimulation. The chain couples TRBV7-9 to TRBJ1-1; no definite D call. This sequence was found in a human donor in good health (CMV status not recorded). Some clones in this sample may be carry-over from other donors' samples. CDR3 coding DNA: TGTGCCAGCAGCTTAGCCCTCGGACGGAGGAACACTGAAGCTTTCTTT. Encoded protein: CASSLALGRRNTEAFF. The full variable domain, with the rest looked up from reference TRBV7-9 and TRBJ1-1, is DTGVSQNPRHKITKRGQNVTFRCDPISEHNRLYWYRQTLGQGPEFLTYFQNEAQLEKSRLLSDRFSAERPKGSFSTLEIQRTEQGDSAMYLCASSLALGRRNTEAFFGQGTRLTVV.